This T cell receptor beta chain originates from a study of blood T cell repertoires in COVID-19. Here immunoSEQ multiplex PCR was the method, and the copy in TCRdb shows in-frame clones only, minus some. The sample lists 150,000 or so clones, around 90% seen once, with approximately 3.7% in the top ten. The age range of participants was about 18 to 95 years, with residence in more than 20 US areas. Participants' reported clinical history set cohort assignment. A PCR-confirmed or clinician-diagnosed COVID-19 case had contacted exposed participants within 2 weeks of entry. Trimming pared 5 bases from V and 8 bases from J, leaving 12 bases between. Germline V gene data show CDR1 as DFQATT and CDR2 as SNEGSKA (reference sequence). The CDR3 contains 11 residues.

This rearrangement joins TRBV20-1 to TRBJ1-2, with D possibly TRBD1 on 5 matching bases. The specimen sequenced was PBMCs or T cells enriched from blood (not recorded which). The sequence came from a woman aged 40 to 49 who had been exposed to COVID-19. The CDR3 sequence is CSAHQGWGYTF. The DNA of the CDR3 is TGCAGTGCTCATCAGGGTTGGGGCTACACCTTC.